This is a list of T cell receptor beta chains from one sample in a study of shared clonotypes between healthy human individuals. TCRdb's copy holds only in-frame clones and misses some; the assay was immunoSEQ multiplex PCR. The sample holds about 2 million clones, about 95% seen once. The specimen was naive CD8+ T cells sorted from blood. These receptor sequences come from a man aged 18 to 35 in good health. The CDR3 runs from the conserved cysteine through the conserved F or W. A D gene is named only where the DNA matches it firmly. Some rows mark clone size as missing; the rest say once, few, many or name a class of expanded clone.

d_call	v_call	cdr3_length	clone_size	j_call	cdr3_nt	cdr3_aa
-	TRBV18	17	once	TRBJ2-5	TGTGCCAGCTCACCATACGCACCGTCAGGTTCCCAAGAGACCCAGTACTTC	CASSPYAPSGSQETQYF
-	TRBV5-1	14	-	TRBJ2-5	TGCGCCAGCAGCTTGGGGGACACACAAGAGACCCAGTACTTC	CASSLGDTQETQYF
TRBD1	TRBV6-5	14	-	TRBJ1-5	TGTGCCAGCAGTTCCTCCGGACAGGTCCCAGCCCAGCATTTT	CASSSSGQVPAQHF
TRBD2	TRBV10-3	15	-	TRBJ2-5	TGTGCCATCAGTGAGTTAAGCGGGAGGCCGGAGACCCAGTACTTC	CAISELSGRPETQYF
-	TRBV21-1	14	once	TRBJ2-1	TGTGCCCGCCTAAGTCATAGCTCCTACAATGAGCAGTTCTTC	CARLSHSSYNEQFF
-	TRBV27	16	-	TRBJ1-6	TGTGCCAGCCGATTTCACTTGGGGGGAGGAGAGTCACCCCTCCACTTT	CASRFHLGGGESPLHF
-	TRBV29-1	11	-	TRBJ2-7	TGCAGCGTTTACACAGGTTACGAGCAGTACTTC	CSVYTGYEQYF
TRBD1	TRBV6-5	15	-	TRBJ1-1	TGTGCCAGCAGACCACAGGGACAGATGAACACTGAAGCTTTCTTT	CASRPQGQMNTEAFF
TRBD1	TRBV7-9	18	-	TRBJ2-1	TGTGCCAGCAGCTTCAGAGTGGGGGAGACAGGGAACTACAATGAGCAGTTCTTC	CASSFRVGETGNYNEQFF
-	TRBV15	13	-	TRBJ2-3	TGTGCCACCGCACAGAGAGGCACAGATACGCAGTATTTT	CATAQRGTDTQYF
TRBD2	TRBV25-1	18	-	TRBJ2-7	TGTGCCAGCAGTGAGTGGGGGGAATCTAGCGGGAGCTCCTACGAGCAGTACTTC	CASSEWGESSGSSYEQYF
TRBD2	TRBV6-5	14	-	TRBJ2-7	TGTGCCAGCAGTTCCGCGGGGGGGACCTACGAGCAGTACTTC	CASSSAGGTYEQYF
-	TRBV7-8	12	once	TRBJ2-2	TGTGCCAGCACCTGGGAAACCGGGGAGCTGTTTTTT	CASTWETGELFF
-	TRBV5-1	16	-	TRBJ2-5	TGCGCCAGCAGCTCCTTTCCCCAGGGGATTGAAGAGACCCAGTACTTC	CASSSFPQGIEETQYF
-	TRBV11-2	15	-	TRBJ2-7	TGTGCCAGCAGCTTAGACCAAGACACCTTCTACGAGCAGTACTTC	CASSLDQDTFYEQYF
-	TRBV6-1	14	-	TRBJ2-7	TGTGCCAGCAGTGAGACCTCCTTGATCTACGAGCAGTACTTC	CASSETSLIYEQYF
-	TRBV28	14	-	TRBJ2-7	TGTGCCAGCAGTTTAACGGACAGATCGTACGAGCAGTACTTC	CASSLTDRSYEQYF
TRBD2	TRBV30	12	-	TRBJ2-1	TGTGCCTGGAACCGACTAGCAGAAGAGCAGTTCTTC	CAWNRLAEEQFF
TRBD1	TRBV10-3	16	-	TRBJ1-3	TGTGCCATCAGTGAGTCGGCAGGGGGCCCTGGAAACACCATATATTTT	CAISESAGGPGNTIYF
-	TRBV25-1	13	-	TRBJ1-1	TGTGCCAGCAGTGCGACAGGGAACACTGAAGCTTTCTTT	CASSATGNTEAFF
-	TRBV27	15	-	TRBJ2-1	TGTGCCAGCAGTGGACGGGACAAGTCCTACAATGAGCAGTTCTTC	CASSGRDKSYNEQFF
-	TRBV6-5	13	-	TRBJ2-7	TGTGCCAGCAGTCCCCGGGTCTCCTACGAGCAGTACTTC	CASSPRVSYEQYF
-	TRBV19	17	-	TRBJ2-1	TGTGCCAGTAGTATAGGCCCCTGGGGGGACCTCTACAATGAGCAGTTCTTC	CASSIGPWGDLYNEQFF
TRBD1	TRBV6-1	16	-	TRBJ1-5	TGTGCCAGCAGTGAGTCGGGACAGGGATGGAGTCAGCCCCAGCATTTT	CASSESGQGWSQPQHF
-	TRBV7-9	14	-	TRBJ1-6	TGTGCCAGCAGCTATAGGGAGGGGGATTCACCCCTCCACTTT	CASSYREGDSPLHF